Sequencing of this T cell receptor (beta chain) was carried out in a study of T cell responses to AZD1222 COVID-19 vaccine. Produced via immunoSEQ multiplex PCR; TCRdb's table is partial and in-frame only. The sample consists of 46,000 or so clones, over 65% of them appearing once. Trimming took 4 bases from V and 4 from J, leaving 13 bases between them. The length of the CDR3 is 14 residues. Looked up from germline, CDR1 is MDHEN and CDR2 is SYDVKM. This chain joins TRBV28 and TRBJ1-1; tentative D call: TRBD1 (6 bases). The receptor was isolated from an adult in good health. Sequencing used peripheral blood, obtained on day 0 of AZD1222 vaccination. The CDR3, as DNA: TGTGCCAGCAGTTCAGGACAGAGATCCACTGAAGCTTTCTTT. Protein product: CASSSGQRSTEAFF.